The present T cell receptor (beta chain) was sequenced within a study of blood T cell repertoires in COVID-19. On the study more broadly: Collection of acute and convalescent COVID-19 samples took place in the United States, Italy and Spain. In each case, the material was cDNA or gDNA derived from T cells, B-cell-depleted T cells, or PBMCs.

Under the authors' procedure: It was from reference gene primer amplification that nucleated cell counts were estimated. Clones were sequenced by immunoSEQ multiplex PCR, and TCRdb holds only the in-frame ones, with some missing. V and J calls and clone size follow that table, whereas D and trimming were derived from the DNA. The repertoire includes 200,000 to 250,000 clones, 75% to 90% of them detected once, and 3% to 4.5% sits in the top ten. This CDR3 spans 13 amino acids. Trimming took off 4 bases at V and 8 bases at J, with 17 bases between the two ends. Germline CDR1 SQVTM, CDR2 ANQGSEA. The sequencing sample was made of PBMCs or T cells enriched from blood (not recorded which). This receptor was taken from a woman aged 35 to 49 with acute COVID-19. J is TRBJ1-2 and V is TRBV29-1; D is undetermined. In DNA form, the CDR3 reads TGCAGCGTTGGAATTGCCGGACTTAGCGGCTACACCTTC. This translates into CSVGIAGLSGYTF.